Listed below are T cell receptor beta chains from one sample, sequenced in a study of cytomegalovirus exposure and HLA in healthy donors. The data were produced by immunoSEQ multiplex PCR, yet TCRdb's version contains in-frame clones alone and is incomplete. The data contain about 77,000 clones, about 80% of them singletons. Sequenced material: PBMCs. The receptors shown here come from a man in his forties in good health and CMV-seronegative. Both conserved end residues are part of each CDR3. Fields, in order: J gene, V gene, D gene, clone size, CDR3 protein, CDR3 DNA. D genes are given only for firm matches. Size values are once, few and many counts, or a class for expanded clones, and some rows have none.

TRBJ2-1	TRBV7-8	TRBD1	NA	CASSPLDRVREQFF	TGTGCCAGCAGCCCACTGGACAGGGTACGCGAGCAGTTCTTC
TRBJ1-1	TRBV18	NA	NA	CASSPLEGTEAFF	TGTGCCAGCTCACCACTCGAGGGAACTGAAGCTTTCTTT
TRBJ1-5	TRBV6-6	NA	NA	CASDDGPSGKPQHF	TGTGCCAGCGACGACGGGCCTAGCGGAAAGCCCCAGCATTTT
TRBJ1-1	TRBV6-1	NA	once	CASSRQGTGTEAFF	TGTGCCAGCAGCCGCCAGGGTACGGGCACTGAAGCTTTCTTT
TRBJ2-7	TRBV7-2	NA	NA	CASSLGRGSYEQYF	TGTGCCAGCAGCTTAGGTCGAGGCTCCTACGAGCAGTACTTC
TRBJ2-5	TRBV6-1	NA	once	CASSESSSVTQYF	TGTGCCAGCAGTGAAAGTAGTTCGGTAACCCAGTACTTC
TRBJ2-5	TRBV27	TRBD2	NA	CASSLTGVGTSGGAWVCRETQYF	TGTGCCAGCAGTTTAACAGGCGTTGGGACTAGCGGGGGGGCCTGGGTATGTCGAGAGACCCAGTACTTC
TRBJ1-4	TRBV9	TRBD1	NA	CASSQTSQGHFGELFF	TGTGCCAGCAGCCAAACCTCACAGGGGCATTTTGGAGAACTGTTTTTT
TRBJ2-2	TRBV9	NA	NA	CASSVAQGRSPGELFF	TGTGCCAGCAGCGTAGCTCAGGGAAGATCCCCCGGGGAGCTGTTTTTT
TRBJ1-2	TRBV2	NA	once	CASSVWELPVGYTF	TGTGCCAGCAGTGTTTGGGAGCTTCCCGTGGGCTACACCTTC
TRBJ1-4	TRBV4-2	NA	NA	CASSQDWQNEKLFF	TGTGCCAGCAGCCAAGATTGGCAGAATGAAAAACTGTTTTTT
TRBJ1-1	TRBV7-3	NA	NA	CASSLWGAGGSDTEAFF	TGTGCCAGCAGCTTATGGGGCGCGGGGGGGTCGGACACTGAAGCTTTCTTT
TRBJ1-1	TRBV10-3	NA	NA	CAISDWGGAGTEAFF	TGTGCCATCAGTGATTGGGGGGGCGCGGGCACTGAAGCTTTCTTT
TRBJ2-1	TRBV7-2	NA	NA	CASSFTGSSYNEQFF	TGTGCCAGCAGCTTCACAGGGAGCTCCTACAATGAGCAGTTCTTC
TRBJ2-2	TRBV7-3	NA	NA	CASSPGQAGTGELFF	TGTGCCAGCAGCCCAGGGCAGGCGGGAACCGGGGAGCTGTTTTTT
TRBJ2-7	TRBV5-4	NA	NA	CASNKQGSYEQYF	TGTGCCAGCAACAAACAGGGTTCTTACGAGCAGTACTTC
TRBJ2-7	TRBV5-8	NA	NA	CASSLGWLDYEQYF	TGTGCCAGCAGCTTGGGGTGGTTAGACTACGAGCAGTACTTC
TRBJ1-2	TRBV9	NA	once	CASSVTSPGQGYTF	TGTGCCAGCAGCGTAACCTCGCCAGGGCAAGGCTACACCTTC
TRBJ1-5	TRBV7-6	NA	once	CASSLGREANQPQHF	TGTGCCAGCAGCTTAGGCAGGGAGGCCAATCAGCCCCAGCATTTT
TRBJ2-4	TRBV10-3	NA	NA	CAISEGLEAKNIQYF	TGTGCCATCAGTGAGGGTCTAGAAGCCAAAAACATTCAGTACTTC
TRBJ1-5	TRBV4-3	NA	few	CASSQSENQPQHF	TGCGCCAGCAGCCAATCCGAGAATCAGCCCCAGCATTTT
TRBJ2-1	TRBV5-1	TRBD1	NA	CASSEDRGSYNEQFF	TGCGCCAGCAGCGAGGACAGGGGATCCTACAATGAGCAGTTCTTC
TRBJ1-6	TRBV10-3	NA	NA	CAIRVGGGSDSPLHF	TGTGCCATCAGGGTCGGGGGGGGGAGCGATTCACCCCTCCACTTT
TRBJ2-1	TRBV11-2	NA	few	CASSLGLQNEQFF	TGTGCCAGCAGCTTAGGGCTCCAGAATGAGCAGTTCTTC
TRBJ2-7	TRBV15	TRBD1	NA	CATSRRQGDEQYF	TGTGCCACCAGCAGGAGACAGGGCGACGAGCAGTACTTC
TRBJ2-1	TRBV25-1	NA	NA	CASSDGGIETRQFF	TGTGCCAGCAGTGACGGAGGGATAGAGACCCGGCAGTTCTTC
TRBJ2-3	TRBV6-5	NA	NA	CASSYWGLTTDTQYF	TGTGCCAGCAGTTACTGGGGACTGACGACAGATACGCAGTATTTT
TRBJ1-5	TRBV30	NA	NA	CAWSGGLNQPQHF	TGTGCCTGGAGCGGGGGGCTTAATCAGCCCCAGCATTTT
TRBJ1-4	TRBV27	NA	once	CASSLSPFSGGSPREKLFF	TGTGCCAGCAGTTTATCGCCCTTCAGTGGGGGGAGCCCTAGGGAAAAACTGTTTTTT
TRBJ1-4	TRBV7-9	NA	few	CASSFSRHLNEKLFF	TGTGCCAGCAGCTTCAGCAGACATCTTAATGAAAAACTGTTTTTT
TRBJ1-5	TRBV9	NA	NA	CASSVGPGSQPQHF	TGTGCCAGCAGCGTAGGGCCAGGCAGTCAGCCCCAGCATTTT
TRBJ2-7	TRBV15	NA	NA	CATSRTGTNEQYF	TGTGCCACCAGCAGAACAGGTACGAATGAGCAGTACTTC
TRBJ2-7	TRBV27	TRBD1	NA	CASSLWGQGGEQYF	TGTGCCAGCAGTTTATGGGGACAGGGGGGCGAGCAGTACTTC
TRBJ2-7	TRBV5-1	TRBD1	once	CASSLGTGSTYEQYF	TGCGCCAGCAGCTTAGGGACAGGATCCACCTACGAGCAGTACTTC
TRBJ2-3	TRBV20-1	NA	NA	CSAETGDTQYF	TGCAGTGCAGAGACGGGGGATACGCAGTATTTT
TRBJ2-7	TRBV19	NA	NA	CASSMQINLYEQYF	TGTGCCAGTAGTATGCAGATAAATCTCTACGAGCAGTACTTC
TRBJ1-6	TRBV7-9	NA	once	CASSPDTFYSPLHF	TGTGCCAGCAGCCCTGACACCTTTTATTCACCCCTCCACTTT
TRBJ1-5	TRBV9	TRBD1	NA	CASSAGTGSQPQHF	TGTGCCAGCAGCGCCGGGACAGGGAGTCAGCCCCAGCATTTT
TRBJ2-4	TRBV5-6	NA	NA	CASSLAENIQYF	TGTGCCAGCAGCTTGGCGGAAAACATTCAGTACTTC
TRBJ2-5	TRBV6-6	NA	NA	CASSIGGETQYF	TGTGCCAGCAGTATTGGAGGAGAGACCCAGTACTTC
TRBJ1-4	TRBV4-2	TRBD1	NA	CASSQDDRVDEKLFF	TGTGCCAGCAGCCAAGATGACAGGGTCGATGAAAAACTGTTTTTT
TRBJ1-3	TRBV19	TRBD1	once	CASSRGSSGNTIYF	TGTGCCAGTAGCAGGGGGAGCTCTGGAAACACCATATATTTT
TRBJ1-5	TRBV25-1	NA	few	CASSESSGYQPQHF	TGTGCCAGCAGTGAATCATCGGGGTATCAGCCCCAGCATTTT
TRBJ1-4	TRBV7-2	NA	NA	CASLGGGAGEKLFF	TGTGCCAGCCTCGGCGGGGGGGCTGGTGAAAAACTGTTTTTT
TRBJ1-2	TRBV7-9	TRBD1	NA	CASSLLTGGYGYPF	TGTGCCAGCAGCCTTTTGACAGGGGGCTATGGCTACCCCTTC
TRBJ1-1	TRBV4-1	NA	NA	CASSPWTVGVPEAFF	TGCGCCAGCAGCCCCTGGACAGTCGGGGTTCCGGAAGCTTTCTTT